This paragraph reports one T cell receptor (beta chain). The clone's antigen remains unknown. One base away there is no much larger clone; base qualities are not given. The sample is drawn from a study of cytomegalovirus exposure and HLA in healthy donors (dated by TCRdb to 2015 to 2018). With regard to the full study: According to an earlier analysis of 587 of the donors, about 190 million T cells yielded over 100 million unique TCR beta sequences and about 300 Gb of sequence data. The study used immunosequencing to profile the T cell repertoires of 666 subjects and linked those repertoires to cytomegalovirus serostatus. Alongside the repertoire data, information on donor age, sex, ethnicity and CMV serostatus was compiled. HLA typing included class I and class II loci at four-digit resolution. On average, about 200,000 unique TCR beta nucleotide sequences were sequenced per donor among a few hundred genotyped donors of the cohort, with 15% to 20% of those sequences being non-productive. The study combined high-throughput TCR immunosequencing, statistical association of individual TCRs with disease status, and machine learning to predict cytomegalovirus infection status. All discovery cohort repertoires had been generated using a single sequencing platform. A later genetic analysis used genome-wide SNP genotypes for about 65% of the roughly 700 donors, treating that subset as a discovery cohort. The genetic ancestry cluster associated with self-reported Caucasian donors included about four fifths of the 350 to 500 genotyped donors. Along with the roughly 710-subject first cohort, a separate validation cohort of over a hundred different subjects was used. To decide whether each TCR beta V gene segment behaved as functional or pseudogenic, an earlier analysis of over 500 of the donors relied on high-throughput TCR beta sequencing. In the later analysis, no new phenotypic data were used to find candidate immune exposures; instead, reliance was placed on TCR beta sequences and their occurrence across donors. The aim of the study was to test whether cataloging public T cell receptors could identify signatures of past pathogen exposure. The number of typed donors differed by locus: about 620-640 for A, B, C, DRB1 and DQB1; approximately 530 for DQA1; around 580 for DPA1; and roughly 450 for DPB1. A handful of DR-DQ haplotypes were treated as single units for association and clustering because of strong linkage in the cohort. Approximately 300 gigabases of sequencing data and 78 million or so unique TCR sequences were included in an early release covering 500 to 750 HLA-typed donors. In a later analysis, previously published TCR beta repertoires from hundreds of donors were re-analyzed and high-resolution HLA genotyping was added so that TCR occurrence patterns could be studied.

The receptor library was made with the immunoSEQ multiplex PCR assay. For the multiplex PCR, a mixture combining 60 forward primers for TCR Vbeta segments and 13 reverse primers for TCR Jbeta segments was used. The CDR3 region of rearranged TCR beta genes was amplified from genomic DNA with a multiplex PCR assay. The amplified TCR beta libraries were sequenced on the Illumina HiSeq System as 87-base-pair reads. The paper's data handling went like this. A later analysis tallied tens of millions of unique TCR beta chains across the 640 or so repertoires, and some 10 million of those chains were shared by two or more donors. Raw reads were error-corrected and collapsed into unique sequences with a nearest-neighbor algorithm that merged closely related sequences to remove PCR and sequencing errors. Alignment of CDR3 sequences to IMGT reference sequences was used to assign V, D and J gene segments. For a sequence to be retained, a match of at least six nucleotides to both a V gene segment and a J gene segment was required. A rearrangement was called productive if the CDR3 had no stop codons and remained in frame with V and J, and every other rearrangement was called non-productive. Following IMGT convention, CDR3 was defined as the stretch from the second conserved V-encoded cysteine up to the conserved J-encoded phenylalanine. The earlier analysis of about 530 of the donors excluded any sequence lacking an unambiguous match to a single V gene segment. An earlier analysis of a few hundred of the donors called V segments functional above 56.7% productive rearrangements and segregating when the between-donor standard deviation exceeded 5%. A statistical classification framework was built for diagnosing cytomegalovirus status from the catalog of TCR beta chain sequences. V and J gene assignment, in a later analysis, came from comparing TCR nucleotide sequences with IMGT/GENE-DB human TR gene sequences. A later analysis assigned CDR3 sequences and most-parsimonious VDJ recombination scenarios with the TCRdist pipeline. In a later analysis, every TCR beta chain was defined by the combination of its CDR3 amino acid sequence and its V-gene family, and reads without a unique V-gene family were dropped. To address suspected cross-contamination and a sequencing artifact, a later analysis removed under 600 highly shared, low-generation-probability nucleotide sequences. A later analysis calculated a clonal expansion index for each public chain from normalized within-repertoire ranks of inferred template counts. In a later analysis, generation probabilities were computed using a VDJ recombination model fitted to out-of-frame rearrangements, and the results were checked against IGoR. In a later analysis, hypergeometric tests were used to score TCR-TCR, TCR-HLA and TCR-CMV co-occurrence, with a repertoire-size bias correction applied to TCR pairs. False discovery rates were estimated in a later analysis by permuting HLA or CMV assignments 20 times. A later analysis grouped co-occurring TCRs with DBSCAN, adding TCRdist sequence similarity when clustering within HLA-allele-positive subsets. Repertoires with fewer than 30,000 or more than 120,000 public chains, plus five repertoires with anomalous nucleotide sharing, were excluded from co-occurrence clustering. TCRdb mirrors the immuneACCESS table, restricted to in-frame sequences. Some clones are absent from its copies; in checked studies, under half trace to an unresolved V gene, and the reason for the others is unknown. V and J calls and clone size are those listed in that table; D and trimming were worked out from the DNA. The sample table records roughly 140,000 clones; around a tenth of these occur just once. The ten largest clonotypes hold roughly 1.9% of the sample.

The cohort consisted of fewer than 700 healthy bone marrow donors. All cohort members were sampled while nominally healthy, although unrecorded immune exposures were likely present. The donor was CMV seronegative and was included in the group of several hundred seronegative cohort members. Every donor gave a peripheral blood sample, and the peripheral blood mononuclear cells from that sample were used for TCR beta sequencing. Genomic DNA was extracted from the blood cell samples with the Qiagen DNeasy Blood Extraction Kit. The investigation overall reported the following: Several of the top co-occurrence clusters appeared to be linked to parvovirus B19, influenza, CMV and Epstein-Barr virus, according to a later analysis. Because some donors lacked HLA typing at each locus, the association tests relied only on the typed subset. When HLA alleles, especially DR and DQ, strongly co-occurred, attributing TCR associations to individual alleles was difficult. In a later genetic analysis, a missense DCLRE1C variant was associated with V-gene and J-gene trimming of TCR beta chains, and the association was replicated in an independent cohort. An earlier analysis of approximately 570 of the donors showed that most TCR beta V segments appeared in productive rearrangements either about 90% or about 30% of the time, which broadly matched IMGT annotations. Because the 87-base-pair reads could not distinguish some IMGT-functional V segments, including TRBV6-2 and TRBV6-3, those segments were excluded. In vitro tests confirmed that three of the cytomegalovirus-associated TCR beta chains recognize cytomegalovirus antigens. Correlated functional status among segregating V segments might reflect linkage disequilibrium, but an unknown experimental factor could not be ruled out. Because counts were too low, 15 to 20 rarely observed V segments, including chromosome 9 orphons, were left out of the earlier analysis of approximately 580 of the donors. This cohort had only TCR beta chains sequenced, and the lack of alpha or paired-chain data limited which features could be detected. A later analysis found that HLA-associated TCR beta chains were more clonally expanded and had lower generation probabilities than equally common non-associated chains. Specific HLA alleles were associated with roughly 17,000 TCR beta sequences at a false discovery rate of 0.05 in a later analysis. CMV serostatus was the only immune exposure information available for the cohort. A cluster of highly shared sequence variants was judged likely to represent a technical artifact of the sequencing pipeline. In a later analysis, TCR association rates were found to vary across HLA loci, with the most associated TCRs seen for DRB1 alleles and the fewest for HLA-C alleles. Presence/absence analyses assumed roughly uniform sequencing depth across donors, an assumption that may not hold. A further reported finding was that TCR beta sequences accurately predicted the HLA-A and HLA-B alleles for most subjects in the first cohort. In a later genetic analysis, fewer N-insertions in productive TCRs were reported among donors in an Asian-associated ancestry cluster than the roughly 700-donor mean. In both the original and validation cohorts, the classifier was reported to diagnose cytomegalovirus status with high specificity and sensitivity. According to a later analysis, most CMV-associated TCR beta chains appeared to be HLA-restricted, and the HLA associations seemed to be driven largely by CMV exposure. Most TCR sequences were observed very rarely across donors, whereas some public TCRs were present in many individuals. A total of fewer than 200 TCR beta chains were listed by the study as associated with cytomegalovirus. According to the authors, the approach could potentially be generalized to other disease states and immunological phenotypes.

The trim is 3 bases for V and 5 bases for J, with a gap of 10 bases between the germline ends. From the cysteine up to the phenylalanine, the CDR3 has a length of 14 residues. The DNA shown is the 42-base CDR3, in frame from base 1. As encoded in the germline V gene (reference sequence), CDR1 is SEHNR while CDR2 is FQNEAQ. Sequencing input: PBMCs. The chain joins TRBV7-9 to TRBJ2-2; the D gene is perhaps TRBD2, on 6 matching bases. The sequence was collected from a male donor in good health and CMV-seronegative. This receptor carries the CDR3 CASSLSSDTGELFF. The nucleotide sequence is TGTGCCAGCAGCTTGTCTAGCGATACCGGGGAGCTGTTTTTT.